This TCR beta chain was recovered during a study of control samples from healthy donors and cancer patients. The CDR3 contains 15 residues. Germline V gene sequence: CDR1 GTSNPN, CDR2 SVGIG (reference sequence). V shed 3 bases, J shed 3 bases, and the junction held 8 bases outside the gene matches. Assay: immunoSEQ multiplex PCR; the TCRdb copy retains only in-frame clones and omits some. Here the sample spans 45,000 to 70,000 clones, around 93% being singletons. The rearrangement links TRBV30 to TRBJ1-3, with TRBD1 matching 7 bases. This sequence originates from a young man with colorectal cancer. The sample comprised PBMCs. CDR3 DNA: TGTGCCTGGAGAGAAGGTACAGGGGATGGAAACACCATATATTTT. It yields the protein CAWREGTGDGNTIYF.